This TCR beta chain was profiled in a study of cytomegalovirus exposure and HLA in healthy donors. Findings and limits, study-wide: It was reportedly the case that the classifier diagnosed cytomegalovirus status with high specificity and sensitivity. A highly shared variant cluster was judged a likely technical artifact. The authors listed 180 or so TCR beta chains as cytomegalovirus-associated. It was confirmed in vitro that a few of the CMV-associated chains were specific for CMV antigens.

As to this clone: Its antigen remains unidentified.

The primer mix had 60 Vbeta and 13 Jbeta primers. Libraries were prepared by immunoSEQ multiplex PCR; TCRdb keeps only in-frame clonotypes and omits some of them. The sample has some 130,000 clones, less than 90% seen once. This CDR3 is built from 13 residues. Germline assignment: CDR1 SGHNT and CDR2 YYREEE (reference sequence). The V gene lost 0 bases and the J gene lost 7 bases, with 10 bases spanning the gap. Sequencing used PBMCs. V and J are TRBV5-4 and TRBJ1-2; D unclear. This receptor was taken from a man aged 35 to 55 in good health and CMV-seronegative. CDR3 amino acids: CASSLEPFSGYTF. CDR3 nucleotide sequence: TGTGCCAGCAGCTTGGAACCCTTCAGTGGCTACACCTTC.